This T cell receptor beta chain was recorded in a study of T-cell reconstitution after alpha-beta-depleted transplantation in children (TCRdb year 2016). As for the study more broadly: Using TCR repertoire profiling, the study followed T-cell immune reconstitution in a quantitative way in children after TCRalphabeta/CD19-depleted allogeneic hematopoietic cell transplantation.

The full study reports these points: Over subsequent months, a decline in hyperexpanded clone frequencies was noted, and after one year, T-cell counts and TCRbeta diversity were mostly ascribed to newly produced T cells. In some patients, the high TCRbeta diversity seen at day 60 was put down to recipient T cells and intrathymic progenitors that had survived conditioning. The apparently early alphabetaT-cell count recovery about two months after transplant was reportedly dependent on only several hundred rapidly expanded clones derived from non-depleted graft cells.

Library preparation used PCR. Instrument on record: Illumina HiSeq 2500. Molecular barcoding was employed in the preparation of TCR libraries, with unique molecular identifiers being used to normalize TCRbeta repertoire quantification. TCRdb reworked the public reads: Q25 trimming with fastp, MiXCR clone assembly, productive beta chains retained. Under each unique CDR3 protein, matching rows form one entry showing the most common genes and DNA. Within this sample are some 460,000 distinct CDR3 sequences, with 15% to 20% of them counted one time only. 29% of the sample is in the top ten clones. Sample treatment or condition, as interpreted from the label and publication: allogeneic hematopoietic cell transplantation with graft depleted of TCRalphabeta T cells and CD19 B cells. The transplant recipients were children given TCRalphabeta/CD19-depleted allogeneic hematopoietic cell grafts. Turning to this clonotype: The antigen this receptor binds is unknown. Base qualities were left out, and no much larger clone turns up one base away.

From a lookup of the germline V gene, CDR1 and CDR2 are ENHRY and SYGVKD. V trim: 4 bases; J trim: 1 base; unmatched bases: 4. The CDR3 numbers 18 residues from cysteine through phenylalanine. Here the CDR3 DNA is all that survives: 54 bases in frame from base 1. This clonotype originated in a boy in the first two years of life who had a stem cell transplant for Wiskott-Aldrich syndrome, so the T cells may come from the graft donor. Here the sequenced sample was PBMCs, mostly from graft donor cells, taken 360 days after TCRalphabeta/CD19-depleted stem cell transplant. Rearrangement joined TRBV10-3 to TRBJ2-1; 16 central nucleotides agree with TRBD2. This receptor has the CDR3 CAISGGTSGGGSYNEQFF. The DNA is TGTGCCATCAGTGGTGGGACTAGCGGGGGGGGGTCCTACAATGAGCAGTTCTTC.